This T cell receptor beta chain was sequenced in a study of cytomegalovirus exposure and HLA in healthy donors. Study results and caveats: HLA-A and HLA-B allele assignments for most subjects were reportedly predicted accurately using TCR beta sequences.

A remark on this clone: Its specificity is not known. The same CDR3 can be traced to other DNA sequences in this sample.

The PCR was carried out with 60 Vbeta primers and 13 Jbeta primers. This table comes from immunoSEQ multiplex PCR, and its TCRdb copy is limited to in-frame clones, with some not included. Found here are 150,000 to 200,000 clones, 65% to 90% of them singletons; the top ten hold 9.5% to 12%. V shed 0 bases and J 3 bases; nucleotides not matched to a gene: 0. Germline assignment: CDR1 MNHEY and CDR2 SVGAGI. CDR3 length: 14 residues. The chain is built from TRBV6-5 and TRBJ2-5, with TRBD2 matching 8 bases. The sequencing sample was made of PBMCs. The TCR sequence derives from a man in his fifties or sixties in good health and CMV-seropositive. CDR3 DNA sequence: TGTGCCAGCAGTTACTCCGGGGGGGAAGAGACCCAGTACTTC. This codes for CASSYSGGEETQYF.